A single sample gave rise to the 3 T cell receptor beta chains below, sequenced in a study of cytomegalovirus exposure and HLA in healthy donors. Vbeta (60) and Jbeta (13) primers were used in the PCR. Only in-frame clones appear in the TCRdb table, and some are missing; sequencing was by immunoSEQ multiplex PCR. The repertoire consists of 150,000 to 200,000 clones, with around 80% occurring once and the leading ten covering more than 0.8%. Sequenced input: PBMCs. All receptors come from a woman aged 40 to 50 in good health and CMV-seronegative.

The CDR3 here is CASSSGTSGGNEQFF. CDR3 bases: TGCGCCAGCAGCTCCGGGACTAGCGGAGGCAATGAGCAGTTCTTC. The chain combines TRBV5-1 with TRBJ2-1, with 11 bases identical to TRBD2. The CDR3 has 15 amino acids. Trimming removed 3 bases from V and 6 bases from J; junction bases left unmatched: 5. Germline V gene sequence: CDR1 SGHRS, CDR2 YFSETQ. The full variable domain, rest sourced from reference TRBV5-1 and TRBJ2-1, is KAGVTQTPRYLIKTRGQQVTLSCSPISGHRSVSWYQQTPGQGLQFLFEYFSETQRNKGNFPGRFSGRQFSNSRSEMNVSTLELGDSALYLCASSSGTSGGNEQFFGPGTRLTVL.

The sample holds a few counts of this clone. The chain employs TRBV7-9 and TRBJ2-7; a weak D match, TRBD2 (5 bases). Trimming took off 5 bases at V and 0 bases at J, with 14 bases between the two ends. CDR3 length equals 15 residues. Germline values: CDR1 SEHNR, CDR2 FQNEAQ (reference sequence). CDR3 bases: TGTGCCAGCAGCCGAGAGGGTAGAAGCTCCTACGAGCAGTACTTC. This codes for CASSREGRSSYEQYF.

This clone was seen a few times. V and J are TRBV5-1 and TRBJ2-5; D remains unclear. CDR3 length: 12 residues. V gave up 4 bases and J gave up 7 bases, with 11 bases separating them. The germline gives CDR1 SGHRS, CDR2 YFSETQ. The CDR3 spells CASSEAMRTQYF. The CDR3, as DNA: TGCGCCAGCAGCGAGGCGATGCGGACCCAGTACTTC.